The TCR beta chain described here comes from a study of blood T cells in healthy people across ages. Every donor contributed 7.5 to 10 milliliters of peripheral blood by blood draw. Study-level points and caveats: In older individuals, TCR beta diversity per million T cells was lower, falling roughly linearly with age.

Primers used in a second PCR of roughly 7 to 11 cycles were a sample-barcoded 5' primer and a J-beta primer mix. Every cDNA molecule bore a tag from a template-switch adaptor containing 12 random nucleotides. Per-sample output comprised a minimum of 2.5 million paired-end reads containing CDR3. TCRdb called the 5' RACE reads again in MiXCR, with one record for every CDR3 protein. The sample holds roughly 1,500,000 distinct CDR3 sequences, roughly 32% seen once. As to this clonotype: Its matching antigen is unknown.

The CDR3 runs to 13 residues. Trimming stripped 5 bases from V and 8 bases from J, with 13 bases between. Germline loops: CDR1 SNHLY, CDR2 FYNNEI. Sequences were obtained from blood. This clonotype was sampled from a woman in her 30s in good health. The chain combines TRBV2 with TRBJ2-1; D not certain. The CDR3 nucleotides read TGTGCCAGCAGTCCCTACTTGTGGGATGAGCAGTTCTTC. It translates to CASSPYLWDEQFF.